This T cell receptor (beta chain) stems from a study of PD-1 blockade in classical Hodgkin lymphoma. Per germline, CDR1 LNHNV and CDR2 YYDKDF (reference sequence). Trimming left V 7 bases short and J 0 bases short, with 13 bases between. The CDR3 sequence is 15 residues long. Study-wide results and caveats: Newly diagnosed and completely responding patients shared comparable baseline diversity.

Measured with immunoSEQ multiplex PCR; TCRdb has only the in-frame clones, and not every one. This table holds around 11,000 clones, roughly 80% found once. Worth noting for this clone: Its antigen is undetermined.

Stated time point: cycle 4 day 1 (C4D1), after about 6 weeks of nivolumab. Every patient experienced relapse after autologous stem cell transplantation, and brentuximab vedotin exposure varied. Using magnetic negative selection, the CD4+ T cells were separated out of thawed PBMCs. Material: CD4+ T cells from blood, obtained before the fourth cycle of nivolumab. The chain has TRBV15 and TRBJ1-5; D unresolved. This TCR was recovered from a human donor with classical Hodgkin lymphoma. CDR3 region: CATKDGAYSNQPQHF. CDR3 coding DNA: TGTGCCACCAAGGACGGAGCTTATAGCAATCAGCCCCAGCATTTT.